This T cell receptor (beta chain) originates from a study of beta chain features in type 1 diabetes. Findings of the study overall: Reduced insertions and increased deletions marked VDJ junctions in type 1 diabetes patients. Among patients with Type 1 diabetes, TCRB CDR3s were moderately but significantly shorter in every one of the four CD4+ subsets.

Sorted CD4+ subsets: naive, central memory, regulatory, stem cell-like memory (CD45RO/CCR7/CD25/CD127/CD95/CD27 panel). The CDR3 spans 15 residues. The V gene's germline CDR1 is SGHVS and CDR2 FQNEAQ. After removal of 5 bases from V and 10 bases from J, the junction contained 13 bases not matched to a gene. Expressed TCRB transcripts were sequenced after all isolated RNA was converted to cDNA. Method: immunoSEQ multiplex PCR; TCRdb's copy keeps in-frame clones and lacks some. The profile covers 500,000 to 700,000 clones, with around 15% appearing a single time and approximately 0.093% taken by the ten largest. This clone was detected a few times. Its antigen is unidentified.

Sequenced sample: naive CD4+ T cells from blood. The source of this sequence is a young man in good health. The genes are TRBV7-8 and TRBJ2-3; 9 nucleotides match TRBD2. The CDR3 nucleotides are TGTGCCAGCAGCGCAGCGGTAGCGGGAGTTTCTTCGCAGTATTTT. Translated, it gives CASSAAVAGVSSQYF.